These 6 T cell receptor beta chains originate from one sample sequenced in a study of blood T cell repertoires in COVID-19. Clones were read by immunoSEQ multiplex PCR, and TCRdb kept only the in-frame ones, dropping some. The sample lists 300,000 or so clones, 88% occurring once. Sequencing input: peripheral blood. These receptors were taken from a woman aged 25 to 39 who had recovered from COVID-19.

A note on this clone: In the same sample, other DNA sequences code for this CDR3. The genes are TRBV30 and TRBJ1-1, with TRBD1 matching 8 bases. This CDR3 region has 12 residues. Germline V lookup: CDR1 GTSNPN, CDR2 SVGIG (reference sequence). The V segment lost 5 bases and the J segment 3 bases; nucleotides outside the gene matches: 2. The CDR3 coding sequence is TGTGCCTGGGACAGGGGTGACACTGAAGCTTTCTTT. The encoded protein is CAWDRGDTEAFF.

This clone was found a few times. The chain combines TRBV18 with TRBJ2-7, with D possibly being TRBD1 (5 bases). V was clipped by 1 base and J by 2 bases, with 12 bases between them. In germline, CDR1 is KGHSH, CDR2 LQKENI. CDR3 length: 15 residues. CDR3 amino acids: CASSPLKSTAYEQYF. DNA for the CDR3: TGTGCCAGCTCACCACTCAAGTCGACAGCCTACGAGCAGTACTTC.

V usage is TRBV4-2 and J usage is TRBJ1-5, with 9 positions matching TRBD1. Germline trimming cut 3 bases from V and 1 base from J; bases unmatched to any gene: 13. Looked up from germline, CDR1 is LGHNA and CDR2 is YNFKEQ. CDR3 length: 19 residues. CDR3 in amino acids: CASSQISGTGTLSNQPQHF. The CDR3 region has the DNA TGTGCCAGCAGCCAGATCTCCGGGACAGGGACCTTAAGCAATCAGCCCCAGCATTTT.

This rearrangement joins TRBV29-1 to TRBJ2-2; 10 bases map to TRBD2. The V gene's germline CDR1 is SQVTM and CDR2 ANQGSEA. This CDR3 has 17 amino acids. With V trimmed by 6 bases and J by 0 bases, 10 bases remained unmatched. The CDR3 DNA sequence: TGCAGCGTCCTGGGCCTAGCGGGGGCCGCGAACACCGGGGAGCTGTTTTTT. It codes for CSVLGLAGAANTGELFF.

The chain links TRBV10-3 to TRBJ2-3; D is possibly TRBD1 (5 bases). V was clipped by 10 bases and J by 2 bases, with 13 bases between them. Germline CDR1 and CDR2: ENHRY and SYGVKD. This CDR3 is 13 amino acids long. The CDR3 region has the DNA TGTGCCACCAACCGACAGTACACAGATACGCAGTATTTT. Translation: CATNRQYTDTQYF.

The gene calls are TRBV20-1 and TRBJ2-7; D remains unclear. Trimming pared 3 bases from V and 2 bases from J, leaving 5 bases between. Germline V CDR1 and CDR2: DFQATT, SNEGSKA (reference sequence). This CDR3 contains 11 residues. CDR3 loop: CSASSAYEQYF. CDR3 nucleotide sequence: TGCAGTGCTAGTTCTGCCTACGAGCAGTACTTC.